Sequencing of this T cell receptor (beta chain) was carried out in a study of beta chain features in type 1 diabetes. Findings and caveats of the study: TCRB CDR3s from Type 1 diabetes patients were moderately but significantly shorter in all four CD4+ subsets.

Every isolated RNA sample was fully reverse transcribed, so sequencing captured expressed TCRB transcripts. Only in-frame clones appear in the TCRdb table, and some are missing; sequencing was by immunoSEQ multiplex PCR. The repertoire has 25,000 to 30,000 clones, 45% to 65% of them found once; the top ten carry roughly 1.5%. Germline loops: CDR1 SEHNR, CDR2 FQNEAQ (reference sequence). The CDR3 covers 15 residues. V lost 5 bases, J lost 5 bases, and 6 bases stayed unmatched. In this sample, this clone turned up a few times. Its antigen is not known. This clonotype was obtained from a woman between 18 and 29 years old with type 1 diabetes. The chain couples TRBV7-9 to TRBJ2-3; 11 bases align to TRBD2. The sequenced material came from Tregs from blood. CDR3 region: CASSPTSGMGDTQYF. The CDR3 DNA reads TGTGCCAGCAGCCCGACTAGCGGGATGGGAGATACGCAGTATTTT.